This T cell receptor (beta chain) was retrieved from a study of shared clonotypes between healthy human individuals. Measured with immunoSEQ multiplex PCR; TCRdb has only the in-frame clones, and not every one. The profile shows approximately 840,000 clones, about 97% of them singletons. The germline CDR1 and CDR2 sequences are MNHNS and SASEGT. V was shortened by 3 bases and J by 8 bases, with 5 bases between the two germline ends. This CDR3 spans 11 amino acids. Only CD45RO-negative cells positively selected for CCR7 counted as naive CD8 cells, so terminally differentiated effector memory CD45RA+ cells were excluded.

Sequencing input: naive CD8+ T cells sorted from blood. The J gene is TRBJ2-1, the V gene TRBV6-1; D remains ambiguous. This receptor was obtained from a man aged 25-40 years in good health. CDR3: CASSDAHEQFF. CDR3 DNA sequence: TGTGCCAGCAGTGACGCCCATGAGCAGTTCTTC.